The 19 T cell receptor beta chains below come from one sample, sequenced in a study of T cells after yellow fever vaccination. TCRdb reprocessed the 5' RACE reads with MiXCR, giving one entry per CDR3 protein. Among under 400,000 distinct CDR3 sequences listed, 9.5% to 15% were seen once. Here the sequenced sample was CD4+ T cells sorted from PBMCs, taken 15 days after the yellow fever booster vaccination. The origin of the receptors is a man younger than 35 who received the YFV17D yellow fever vaccine.

In its sample, this clonotype was seen a few times. V gene TRBV18 combines with J gene TRBJ2-2, with D unresolved. The V end was cut by 0 bases, the J end by 1 base, with 6 bases between. The CDR3 totals 15 residues. Germline values: CDR1 KGHSH, CDR2 LQKENI. The CDR3 sequence: CASSPPHVNTGELFF. Written as DNA, the CDR3 is TGTGCCAGCTCACCACCCCACGTGAACACCGGGGAGCTGTTTTTT. The variable domain in full, completed from reference TRBV18 and TRBJ2-2, reads NAGVMQNPRHLVRRRGQEARLRCSPMKGHSHVYWYRQLPEEGLKFMVYLQKENIIDESGMPKERFSAEFPKEGPSILRIQQVVRGDSAAYFCASSPPHVNTGELFFGEGSRLTVL.

The chain has TRBV5-1 and TRBJ2-7, with D possibly matching TRBD1 (5 bases). Trimming stripped 0 bases from V and 4 bases from J, with 11 bases between. The CDR3 extends over 14 amino acids. Per the germline V gene, CDR1 is SGHRS and CDR2 is YFSETQ. CDR3 bases: TGCGCCAGCAGCTTGGCCGCAGGGCCGTACGAGCAGTACTTC. Amino acids: CASSLAAGPYEQYF.

The chain joins TRBV5-1 to TRBJ1-5, with D possibly being TRBD1 (5 bases). The germline V gene encodes CDR1 SGHRS and CDR2 YFSETQ. V shed 4 bases and J shed 5 bases, with 16 bases lying between them. This CDR3 has 15 amino acids. DNA of the CDR3: TGCGCCAGCAGCCCGGGACCTTCCAGCGATCAGCCCCAGCATTTT. Protein product: CASSPGPSSDQPQHF.

This chain links TRBV6-6 with TRBJ2-7; 9 nucleotides align to TRBD2. The trim removed 5 bases at V and 4 bases at J, leaving 24 bases unmatched. The CDR3 extends over 20 amino acids. Germline CDR1 MNHNY, CDR2 SVGAGI (reference sequence). The CDR3 coding sequence is TGTGCCAGCAGTAGAGGCGGCCGGCGCAGTGGCGCGGGGGGGCCGTACGAGCAGTACGTC. It specifies CASSRGGRRSGAGGPYEQYV.

This clonotype appeared a few times. The rearrangement links TRBV20-1 to TRBJ1-2, with 8 bases aligning to TRBD1. The V and J ends lost 0 bases and 14 bases, in that order; junction bases with no gene match: 11. This CDR3 contains 13 residues. CDR1 DFQATT and CDR2 SNEGSKA come from the germline V gene (reference sequence). Written as DNA, the CDR3 is TGCAGTGCTAGAGAGCCGGGACAGGAGGCTTATACCTTC. Translating it yields CSAREPGQEAYTF.

J is TRBJ2-3 and V is TRBV5-1; maybe TRBD2 (5 bases). Trimming removed 4 bases at V and 0 bases at J, with 15 bases between. Germline V gene data show CDR1 as SGHRS and CDR2 as YFSETQ. The CDR3 consists of 16 residues. This CDR3 is CASSPLAGVSTDTQYF. The CDR3 bases are TGCGCCAGCAGCCCCCTCGCCGGGGTTAGCACAGATACGCAGTATTTT.

This clonotype was observed a handful of times. The chain joins TRBV29-1 to TRBJ1-1; a possible D gene is TRBD1 (5 bases). In germline, CDR1 is SQVTM, CDR2 ANQGSEA. The V end lost 7 bases, the J end lost 0 bases, and 12 bases lay between the germline ends. The CDR3 totals 13 residues. The CDR3 here is CSALTVLNTEAFF. The CDR3 DNA reads as TGCAGCGCACTGACAGTATTGAACACTGAAGCTTTCTTT.

The rearrangement links TRBV12-3 or TRBV12-4 to TRBJ1-3; D remains ambiguous. The CDR3 runs to 14 residues. The germline V and J ends were trimmed by 2 bases and 7 bases, with 12 bases remaining between them. This CDR3 is CASSLQSSRNTIYF. The CDR3, as DNA: TGTGCCAGCAGTTTACAAAGTTCGCGGAACACCATATATTTT.

This clonotype was counted a few times. The chain combines TRBV7-7 with TRBJ2-3; weak D call: TRBD1 (5 bases). Germline values: CDR1 SSHAT, CDR2 FNYEAQ (reference sequence). V was shortened by 4 bases and J by 3 bases, with 8 bases between the two germline ends. This CDR3 has 13 amino acids. This CDR3 is CASSSRETDTQYF. CDR3 nucleotide sequence: TGTGCCAGCAGCTCCAGGGAAACAGATACGCAGTATTTT.

This clonotype was detected ten times or more. The J gene is TRBJ1-6, the V gene TRBV7-2; D unclear. The CDR3 is 15 residues long. The germline V gene has CDR1 SGHTA and CDR2 FQGNSA. Trimming shortened V by 5 bases and J by 9 bases, and 17 bases separated the two germline ends. The CDR3 sequence is CASSPRAGDLSPLHF. The CDR3 nucleotides are TGTGCCAGCAGCCCCCGGGCGGGAGACCTTTCACCCCTCCACTTT.

This clonotype has just a few counts. The V gene is TRBV7-9, the J gene TRBJ2-3, with D maybe TRBD2 (5 bases). In germline, CDR1 is SEHNR, CDR2 FQNEAQ (reference sequence). Deletions cut 5 bases from V and 0 bases from J, with 15 bases between. CDR3 length equals 16 residues. CDR3 sequence reads: CASSPLYEGSTDTQYF. CDR3 DNA: TGTGCCAGCAGCCCCCTTTACGAGGGAAGCACAGATACGCAGTATTTT. The full variable domain, its missing parts supplied by reference TRBV7-9 and TRBJ2-3, is DTGVSQNPRHKITKRGQNVTFRCDPISEHNRLYWYRQTLGQGPEFLTYFQNEAQLEKSRLLSDRFSAERPKGSFSTLEIQRTEQGDSAMYLCASSPLYEGSTDTQYFGPGTRLTVL.

The chain uses TRBV7-9 and TRBJ1-3; 8 bases agree with TRBD1. The germline V gene has CDR1 SEHNR and CDR2 FQNEAQ (reference sequence). Trimming removed 4 bases from V and 3 bases from J; junction bases left unmatched: 8. The CDR3 is 16 amino acids. CDR3 loop: CASSSSGGASGNTIYF. The DNA for the CDR3 is TGTGCCAGCAGCTCATCAGGGGGCGCGAGTGGAAACACCATATATTTT.

The rearrangement links TRBV20-1 to TRBJ1-5; tentatively, D is TRBD1 (5 bases). The CDR3 loop spans 15 amino acids. Trimming left V 3 bases short and J 0 bases short, with 12 bases between. The V gene's germline CDR1 is DFQATT and CDR2 SNEGSKA (reference sequence). DNA of the CDR3: TGCAGTGCTAGTGCTCAGGGTAATAGCAATCAGCCCCAGCATTTT. Translating it yields CSASAQGNSNQPQHF.

This clonotype was detected only a few times. The chain joins TRBV20-1 to TRBJ1-1, with D possibly being TRBD1 (6 bases). This CDR3 contains 14 residues. V was pared by 3 bases and J by 4 bases, with 15 bases between. The germline V gene has CDR1 DFQATT and CDR2 SNEGSKA (reference sequence). As DNA, the CDR3 is TGCAGTGCTAGGGTGGGGGGCGGCTCCACTGAAGCTTTCTTT. Translation: CSARVGGGSTEAFF.

A few counts support this clonotype. This chain uses TRBV5-1 with TRBJ1-5; a possible D gene is TRBD1 (6 bases). Between the trimmed V and J ends, which lost 2 bases and 6 bases, there was a span of 12 bases. CDR3 size: 14 residues. Germline V gene sequence: CDR1 SGHRS, CDR2 YFSETQ. The CDR3 sequence: CASSLQGGGQPQHF. CDR3 nucleotide sequence: TGCGCCAGCAGCTTACAAGGGGGAGGTCAGCCCCAGCATTTT.

This chain uses TRBV20-1 with TRBJ2-3; possibly TRBD1 for D (6 bases). The germline V and J ends were trimmed by 1 base and 5 bases, with 10 bases remaining between them. CDR1 and CDR2 from the germline V gene are DFQATT and SNEGSKA (reference sequence). This CDR3 comprises 13 residues. The CDR3 coding sequence is TGCAGTGCTAGAGGCCAGGGGAGAGATACGCAGTATTTT. This encodes CSARGQGRDTQYF.

The chain joins TRBV14 to TRBJ1-2, with D perhaps TRBD1 (6 bases). This CDR3 is built from 18 residues. CDR1 and CDR2 (germline): SGHDN, FVKESK. V dropped 3 bases and J dropped 2 bases, with 22 bases sitting between them. The CDR3 nucleotides read TGTGCCAGCAGCCAGCTCGGGGACACACGCGCACTCAACTATGGCTACACCTTC. Protein: CASSQLGDTRALNYGYTF.

V is TRBV7-3 and J is TRBJ2-6; weak D call: TRBD1 (6 bases). The CDR3 runs 16 residues. With 4 bases removed from V and 3 bases from J, the gap between germline ends came to 13 bases. CDR1 is SGHTA, CDR2 FQGTGA, per germline. CDR3 sequence reads: CASSSARQVGANVLTF. CDR3 DNA sequence: TGTGCCAGCAGCTCGGCAAGACAGGTTGGGGCCAACGTCCTGACTTTC.

This clonotype was picked up a small number of times. The chain has TRBV6-2 or TRBV6-3 and TRBJ2-7, with TRBD1 matching over 9 bases. The CDR3 runs to 14 residues. The V segment lost 4 bases and the J segment 5 bases; nucleotides outside the gene matches: 6. Germline assignment: CDR1 MNHEY and CDR2 SVGEGT. The CDR3 protein is CASSSGTGLNEQYV. DNA for the CDR3: TGTGCCAGCAGTTCCGGGACAGGGCTCAACGAGCAGTACGTC.